The clone carrying this TCR beta chain was counted once. V shed 0 bases and J 4 bases; nucleotides not matched to a gene: 5. This CDR3 has 15 residues. Germline V lookup: CDR1 SGDLS, CDR2 YYNGEE. In the original workflow: It was from reference gene primer amplification that nucleated cell counts were estimated. The method was immunoSEQ multiplex PCR; TCRdb's version includes in-frame clones alone and lacks a portion of them. V, J and clone size were drawn from that table, and D and trimming were deduced from the DNA. The table lists about 110,000 clones, around 80% of them singletons. These data originate in a study of blood T cell repertoires in COVID-19. Study context: Specimens from acute and convalescent COVID-19 originated in the United States, Italy and Spain. From T cells, B-cell-depleted T cells, or PBMCs came the material, which was cDNA or gDNA.

This receptor was identified in a woman between 65 and 79 years old with acute or convalescent COVID-19. Sequenced input: peripheral blood. The V gene is TRBV9, the J gene TRBJ2-7; 9 nucleotides agree with TRBD2. In DNA form, the CDR3 reads TGTGCCAGCAGCGTAGGTCTAGCGGGGTCATACGAGCAGTACTTC. Amino acid sequence: CASSVGLAGSYEQYF.